The 4 T cell receptor beta chains below were found in one sample sequenced in a study of blood T cell repertoires in COVID-19. Repertoires were generated with immunoSEQ multiplex PCR, while TCRdb's copy carries only in-frame clones and drops some. Counted here are approximately 200,000 clones, roughly 90% occurring once; the ten biggest clones make up about 2%. The sequencing sample was made of peripheral blood. Receptors originate from a man in his forties or fifties with active or convalescent COVID-19.

The V gene is TRBV19, the J gene TRBJ2-7; tentatively, D is TRBD1 (6 bases). Looked up from germline, CDR1 is LNHDA and CDR2 is SQIVND (reference sequence). This CDR3 has 15 residues. The V end was cut by 11 bases, the J end by 0 bases, with 20 bases between. CDR3 coding DNA: TGTGCCCTCCCGGGGCTCGACAGGAGCTCCTACGAGCAGTACTTC. This gives the protein CALPGLDRSSYEQYF. Looking up the rest from reference TRBV19 and TRBJ2-7 gives the full variable domain: DGGITQSPKYLFRKEGQNVTLSCEQNLNHDAMYWYRQDPGQGLRLIYYSQIVNDFQKGDIAEGYSVSREKKESFPLTVTSAQKNPTAFYLCALPGLDRSSYEQYFGPGTRLTVT.

The rearrangement uses TRBV30 and TRBJ1-2; D might be TRBD1 (6 bases). Germline CDR1 GTSNPN, CDR2 SVGIG (reference sequence). The CDR3 totals 13 residues. V was clipped by 3 bases and J by 8 bases, with 16 bases between them. The CDR3 region has the DNA TGTGCCTGGAGCGCAGGGGTAGGGGGAGGCTACACCTTC. Its translation is CAWSAGVGGGYTF.

The chain uses TRBV5-8 and TRBJ2-7; 9 bases align to TRBD2. In germline, CDR1 is SGHTS, CDR2 YDEGEE. J was trimmed by 4 bases and V by 7 bases; bases with no gene match: 9. This CDR3 spans 14 amino acids. The DNA of the CDR3 is TGTGCCAGCCCCGTTTTAGCGGGAGTTTACGAGCAGTACTTC. Translation gives CASPVLAGVYEQYF.

This chain uses TRBV18 with TRBJ2-7; D call uncertain. V was cut by 3 bases and J by 5 bases, with 8 bases left in between. Germline V gene data show CDR1 as KGHSH and CDR2 as LQKENI. The CDR3 contains 12 residues. The CDR3 DNA follows: TGTGCCAGCTCACCCCATGCGAACGAGCAGTACTTC. This gives the protein CASSPHANEQYF.